This T cell receptor beta chain was obtained from a study of T cell repertoires in cytomegalovirus infection. Across the whole study: Public TCR beta signatures provided an indication of both CMV infection and a matching HLA type. The study, taken as a whole, reports: Summed public TCR beta family frequency identified CMV carriers bearing the relevant HLA. Dominating the ex vivo response were HLA-C-restricted CMV-specific TCR beta clonotypes.

Using its own MiXCR run on the reads, TCRdb lists one record per CDR3 protein. Of some 400,000 distinct CDR3 sequences in the sample, roughly 30% are singletons; the top ten hold approximately 14%. Comment on this clonotype: What it recognizes is unknown.

The length of the CDR3 is 16 residues. The V gene lost 7 bases and the J gene lost 7 bases, with 23 bases spanning the gap. Germline V gene lookup returns CDR1 MNHEY and CDR2 SMNVEV (reference sequence). The V and J genes are TRBV27 and TRBJ1-5; D gene unclear. The receptor was derived from a human donor in good health (CMV status not recorded). Some clones in this sample may be carry-over from other donors' samples. Sequenced: PBMCs. The CDR3 coding sequence is TGTGCCAGCATCCTTGGGGTATCGCGCCCCCCCCAGCCCCAGCATTTT. Translating it yields CASILGVSRPPQPQHF.